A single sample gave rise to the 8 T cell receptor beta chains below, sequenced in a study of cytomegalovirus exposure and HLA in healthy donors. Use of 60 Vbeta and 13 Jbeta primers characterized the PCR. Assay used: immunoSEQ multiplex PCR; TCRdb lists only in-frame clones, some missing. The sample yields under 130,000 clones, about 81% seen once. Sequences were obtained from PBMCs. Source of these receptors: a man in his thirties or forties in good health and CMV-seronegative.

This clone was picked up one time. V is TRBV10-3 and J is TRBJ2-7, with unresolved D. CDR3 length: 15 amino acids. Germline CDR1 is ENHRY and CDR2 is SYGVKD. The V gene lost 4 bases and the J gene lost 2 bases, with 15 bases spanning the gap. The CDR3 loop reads CAISGQAGRPYEQYF. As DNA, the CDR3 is TGTGCCATCAGTGGTCAGGCAGGCCGCCCCTACGAGCAGTACTTC.

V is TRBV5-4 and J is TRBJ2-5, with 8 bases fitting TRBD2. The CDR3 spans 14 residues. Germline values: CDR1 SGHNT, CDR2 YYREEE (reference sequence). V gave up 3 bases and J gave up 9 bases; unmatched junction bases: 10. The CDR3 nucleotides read TGTGCCAGCAGCTCGAAACTAGCGGCGGAGGCCCAGTACTTC. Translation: CASSSKLAAEAQYF. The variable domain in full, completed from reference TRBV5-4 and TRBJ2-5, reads ETGVTQSPTHLIKTRGQQVTLRCSSQSGHNTVSWYQQALGQGPQFIFQYYREEENGRGNFPPRFSGLQFPNYSSELNVNALELDDSALYLCASSSKLAAEAQYFGPGTRLLVL.

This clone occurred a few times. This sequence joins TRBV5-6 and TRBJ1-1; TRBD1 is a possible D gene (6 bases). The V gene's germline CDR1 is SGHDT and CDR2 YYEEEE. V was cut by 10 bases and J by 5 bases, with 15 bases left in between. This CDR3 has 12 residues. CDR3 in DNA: TGTGCCCCCCGGGTGAGGGGGACTGAAGCTTTCTTT. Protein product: CAPRVRGTEAFF.

CDR3 amino acids: CASSRAGAADTQYF. Written as DNA, the CDR3 is TGTGCCAGCAGCCGCGCGGGGGCGGCAGATACGCAGTATTTT. The V gene is TRBV5-6, the J gene TRBJ2-3; D is perhaps TRBD2 (7 bases). Germline-derived CDR1 and CDR2 are SGHDT and YYEEEE. The length of the CDR3 is 14 residues. Deletions cut 4 bases from V and 4 bases from J, with 13 bases between.

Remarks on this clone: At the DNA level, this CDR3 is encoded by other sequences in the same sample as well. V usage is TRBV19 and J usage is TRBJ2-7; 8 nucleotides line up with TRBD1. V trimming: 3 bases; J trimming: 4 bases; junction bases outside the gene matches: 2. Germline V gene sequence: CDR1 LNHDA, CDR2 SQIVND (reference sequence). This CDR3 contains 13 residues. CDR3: CASSIRQGYEQYF. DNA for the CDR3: TGTGCCAGTAGTATTCGACAGGGGTACGAGCAGTACTTC.

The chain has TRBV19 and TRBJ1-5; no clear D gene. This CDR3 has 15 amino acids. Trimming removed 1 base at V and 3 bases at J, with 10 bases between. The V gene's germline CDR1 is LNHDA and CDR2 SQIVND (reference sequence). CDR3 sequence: CASSIVKAYNQPQHF. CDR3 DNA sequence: TGTGCCAGTAGTATAGTTAAAGCTTACAATCAGCCCCAGCATTTT.

The CDR3 loop reads CASSLYHGVRQPQHF. CDR3 nucleotides: TGTGCCAGCAGCCTTTACCATGGAGTCCGTCAGCCCCAGCATTTT. The chain carries TRBV7-2 and TRBJ1-5; D not resolved. This CDR3 has 15 residues. With 5 bases removed from V and 6 bases from J, the gap between germline ends came to 17 bases. From germline, CDR1 is SGHTA and CDR2 FQGNSA.

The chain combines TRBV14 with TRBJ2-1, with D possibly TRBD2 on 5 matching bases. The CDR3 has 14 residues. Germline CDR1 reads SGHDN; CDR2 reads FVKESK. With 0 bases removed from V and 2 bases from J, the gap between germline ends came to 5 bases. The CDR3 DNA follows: TGTGCCAGCAGCCAAGAGCGGGCCTACAATGAGCAGTTCTTC. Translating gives CASSQERAYNEQFF.